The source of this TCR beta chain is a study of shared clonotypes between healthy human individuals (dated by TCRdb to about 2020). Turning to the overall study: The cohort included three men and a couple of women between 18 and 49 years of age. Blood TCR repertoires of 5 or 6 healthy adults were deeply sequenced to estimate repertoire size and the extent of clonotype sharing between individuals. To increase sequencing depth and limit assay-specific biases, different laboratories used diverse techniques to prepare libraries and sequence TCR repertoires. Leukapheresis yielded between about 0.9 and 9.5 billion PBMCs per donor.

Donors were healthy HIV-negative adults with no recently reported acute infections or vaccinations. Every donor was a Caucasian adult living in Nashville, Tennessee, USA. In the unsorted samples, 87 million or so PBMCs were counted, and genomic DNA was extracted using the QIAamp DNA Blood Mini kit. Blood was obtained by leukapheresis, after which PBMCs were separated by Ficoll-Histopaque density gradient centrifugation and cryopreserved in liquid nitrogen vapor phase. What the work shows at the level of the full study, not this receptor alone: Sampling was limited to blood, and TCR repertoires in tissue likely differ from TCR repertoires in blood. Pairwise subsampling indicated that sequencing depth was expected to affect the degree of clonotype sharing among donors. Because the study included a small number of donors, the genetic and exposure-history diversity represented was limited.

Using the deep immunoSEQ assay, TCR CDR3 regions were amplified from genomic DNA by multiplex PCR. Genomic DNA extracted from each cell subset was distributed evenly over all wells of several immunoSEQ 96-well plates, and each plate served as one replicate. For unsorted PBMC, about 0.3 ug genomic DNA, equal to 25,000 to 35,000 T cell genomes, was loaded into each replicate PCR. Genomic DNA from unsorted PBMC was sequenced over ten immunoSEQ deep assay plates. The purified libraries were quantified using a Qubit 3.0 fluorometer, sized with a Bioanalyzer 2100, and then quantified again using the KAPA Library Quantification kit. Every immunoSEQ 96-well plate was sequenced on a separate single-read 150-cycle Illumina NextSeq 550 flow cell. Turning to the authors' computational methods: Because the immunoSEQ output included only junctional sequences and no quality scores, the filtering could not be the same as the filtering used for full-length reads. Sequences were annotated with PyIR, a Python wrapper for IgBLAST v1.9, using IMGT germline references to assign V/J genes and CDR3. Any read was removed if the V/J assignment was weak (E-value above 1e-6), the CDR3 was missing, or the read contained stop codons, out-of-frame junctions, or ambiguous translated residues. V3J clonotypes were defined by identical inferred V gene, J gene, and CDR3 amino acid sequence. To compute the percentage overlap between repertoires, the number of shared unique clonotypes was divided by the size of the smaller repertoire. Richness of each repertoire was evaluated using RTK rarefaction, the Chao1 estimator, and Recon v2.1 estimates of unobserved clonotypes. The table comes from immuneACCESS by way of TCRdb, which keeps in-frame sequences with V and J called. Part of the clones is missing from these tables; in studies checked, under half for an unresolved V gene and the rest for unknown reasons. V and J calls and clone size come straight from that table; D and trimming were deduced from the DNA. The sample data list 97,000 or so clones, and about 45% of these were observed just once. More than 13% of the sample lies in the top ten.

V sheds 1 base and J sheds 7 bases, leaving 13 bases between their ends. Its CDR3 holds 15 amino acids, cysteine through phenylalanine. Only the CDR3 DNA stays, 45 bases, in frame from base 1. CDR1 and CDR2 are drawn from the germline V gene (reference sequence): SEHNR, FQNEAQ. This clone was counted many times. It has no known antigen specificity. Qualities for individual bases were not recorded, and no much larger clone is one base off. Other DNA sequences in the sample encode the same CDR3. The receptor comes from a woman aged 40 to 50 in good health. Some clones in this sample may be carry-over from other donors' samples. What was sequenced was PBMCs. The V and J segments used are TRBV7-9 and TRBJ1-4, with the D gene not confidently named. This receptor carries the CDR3 CASSLEAGRGEKLFF. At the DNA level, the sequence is TGTGCCAGCAGCTTAGAAGCAGGACGCGGTGAAAAACTGTTTTTT.